A selection of T cell receptor beta chains follows, all from one sample in a study of cytomegalovirus exposure and HLA in healthy donors. The table came from immunoSEQ multiplex PCR; TCRdb's copy has only in-frame clones and leaves some out. The table has roughly 150,000 clones, around 75% seen once; the top ten hold 1.5% to 2%. Sequenced sample: PBMCs. These receptor sequences come from a woman younger than 30 in good health and CMV-seronegative. Both conserved end residues are part of each CDR3. D genes are given only for firm matches. A row's size may be missing; if present it is once, few, many or a size class.

size,J,V,D,DNA,CDR3
NA,TRBJ2-1,TRBV6-1,TRBD2,TGTGCCAGCAGTGTTGCTAGCGGGAGGGCCTATGCCGATGAGCAGTTCTTC,CASSVASGRAYADEQFF
NA,TRBJ2-1,TRBV4-3,TRBD1,TGCGCCAGCAGCCAAGGAGGGGGCCTCTACAATGAGCAGTTCTTC,CASSQGGGLYNEQFF
NA,TRBJ1-4,TRBV27,TRBD1,TGTGCCAGCAGTTTAAGGGGGCGAGAGGAAAAACTGTTTTTT,CASSLRGREEKLFF
NA,TRBJ1-5,TRBV15,NA,TGTGCCACCAGCAGAGACCAAAATCAGCCCCAGCATTTT,CATSRDQNQPQHF
NA,TRBJ1-1,TRBV29-1,TRBD1,TGCAGCGGTGCTAGGGGGCTGTACACTGAAGCTTTCTTT,CSGARGLYTEAFF
NA,TRBJ1-2,TRBV9,NA,TGTGCCAGCAGCGTAGCGACAGGTTTTCATGGCTACACCTTC,CASSVATGFHGYTF
NA,TRBJ2-1,TRBV9,NA,TGTGCCAGCAGCGCCACCGGGTTCCCCAATGAGCAGTTCTTC,CASSATGFPNEQFF
NA,TRBJ2-3,TRBV5-8,NA,TGTGCCAGCAGCTTGAGCTACACAGATACGCAGTATTTT,CASSLSYTDTQYF
NA,TRBJ1-2,TRBV18,TRBD1,TGTGCCAGCTCAGCCGCCGGGACAGGGGTTCCCTATGGCTACACCTTC,CASSAAGTGVPYGYTF
NA,TRBJ1-1,TRBV5-6,NA,TGTGCCAGCAGCGGCCCCGACACGATGAACACTGAAGCTTTCTTT,CASSGPDTMNTEAFF
NA,TRBJ2-1,TRBV5-1,TRBD2,TGCGCCACCAAGCGGGGCCAGAATTCCAATGAGCAGTTCTTC,CATKRGQNSNEQFF
NA,TRBJ1-4,TRBV7-8,TRBD1,TGTGCCAGCAGTCCGACAGGGGGAGATGAAAAACTGTTTTTT,CASSPTGGDEKLFF
NA,TRBJ2-7,TRBV4-1,NA,TGCGCCAGCAGCCAAACTTCCCAAGCAGGCAGGCCAGATTACGAGCAGTACTTC,CASSQTSQAGRPDYEQYF
NA,TRBJ2-7,TRBV4-1,TRBD2,TGCGCCAGCAGCCAAGACGGGACTAGCTCATACGAGCAGTACTTC,CASSQDGTSSYEQYF
NA,TRBJ2-1,TRBV6-7,TRBD2,TGTGCCAGCAGTTACCCGGGATCCGGGACTAGCGGGGACAATGAGCAGTTCTTC,CASSYPGSGTSGDNEQFF
NA,TRBJ1-4,TRBV28,NA,TGTGCCAGCAGCCGGCCTCGTACAGAGTTCGGTGAAAAACTGTTTTTT,CASSRPRTEFGEKLFF
NA,TRBJ2-1,TRBV2,NA,TGTGCCAGCAGTGAAAGGGTGAGGGTTGGGTACAATGAGCAGTTCTTC,CASSERVRVGYNEQFF
NA,TRBJ2-7,TRBV5-1,NA,TGCGCCAGCAGGCTCATAGAGGCTAGCTCCTACGAGCAGTACTTC,CASRLIEASSYEQYF
NA,TRBJ1-1,TRBV7-9,TRBD1,TGTGCCAGCAGCTTAGGGCCCACAGGGGAAGGAGAGACTGAAGCTTTCTTT,CASSLGPTGEGETEAFF
NA,TRBJ2-1,TRBV11-3,NA,TGTGCCAGCAGCTTAGAGGGCAGGGTGAATGAGCAGTTCTTC,CASSLEGRVNEQFF
few,TRBJ1-2,TRBV9,NA,TGTGCCAGCAGCGCGAACTATGGCTACACCTTC,CASSANYGYTF
NA,TRBJ2-3,TRBV25-1,TRBD2,TGTGCCAGCAGTGAACGGGCGGGGGGAACAGATACGCAGTATTTT,CASSERAGGTDTQYF
NA,TRBJ1-1,TRBV19,TRBD1,TGTGCCAGTAGTATATCCCACAGGGGGAACACTGAAGCTTTCTTT,CASSISHRGNTEAFF
once,TRBJ1-6,TRBV7-2,TRBD1,TGTGCCAGCAGCTCGGACAGGGGGCAGATTATCCTCCACTTT,CASSSDRGQIILHF
NA,TRBJ1-1,TRBV6-1,NA,TGTGCCACCTCGTCAGGGTGGGAGAACACTGAAGCTTTCTTT,CATSSGWENTEAFF
NA,TRBJ2-1,TRBV6-1,TRBD2,TGTGCCAGCAGTGAACTAGCGGGGTCCCCCTACAATGAGCAGTTCTTC,CASSELAGSPYNEQFF
NA,TRBJ2-1,TRBV25-1,TRBD2,TGTGCCAGCAGGGGGACTAGCGGGGGGGCTTTTGAGCAGTTCTTC,CASRGTSGGAFEQFF
NA,TRBJ1-5,TRBV15,TRBD1,TGTGCCACCAGCAGAGATTGGGGTTCCGGGACAGTGTATAGCAATCAGCCCCAGCATTTT,CATSRDWGSGTVYSNQPQHF
NA,TRBJ2-7,TRBV10-3,TRBD2,TGTGCCACTGGACTAGCATACGAGCAGTACTTC,CATGLAYEQYF
NA,TRBJ1-2,TRBV7-2,TRBD1,TGTGCCAGCACTACAGGGGATGGCTACACCTTC,CASTTGDGYTF
NA,TRBJ2-3,TRBV4-3,NA,TGCGCCAGCAGCCAAACCCCACAGGTCACAGATACGCAGTATTTT,CASSQTPQVTDTQYF